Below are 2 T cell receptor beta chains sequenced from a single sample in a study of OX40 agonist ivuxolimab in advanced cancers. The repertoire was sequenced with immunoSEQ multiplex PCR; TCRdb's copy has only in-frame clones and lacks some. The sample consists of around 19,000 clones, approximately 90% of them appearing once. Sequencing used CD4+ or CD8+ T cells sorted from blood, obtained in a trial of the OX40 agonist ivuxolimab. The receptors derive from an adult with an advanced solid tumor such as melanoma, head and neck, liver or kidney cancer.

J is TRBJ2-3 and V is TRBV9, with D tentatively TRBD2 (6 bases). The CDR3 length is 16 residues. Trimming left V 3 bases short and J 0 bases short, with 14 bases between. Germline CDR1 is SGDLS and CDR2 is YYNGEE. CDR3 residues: CASSASLAPSTDTQYF. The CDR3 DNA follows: TGTGCCAGCAGCGCCTCCCTAGCGCCTAGCACAGATACGCAGTATTTT.

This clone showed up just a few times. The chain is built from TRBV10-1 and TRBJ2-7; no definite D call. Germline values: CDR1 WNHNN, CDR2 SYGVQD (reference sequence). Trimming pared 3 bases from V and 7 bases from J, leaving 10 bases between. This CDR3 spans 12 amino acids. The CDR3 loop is CASSDLFDEQYF. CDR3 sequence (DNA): TGCGCCAGCAGTGACCTCTTTGATGAGCAGTACTTC.